This T cell receptor beta chain is drawn from a study of blood T cell repertoires in COVID-19. The wider study: The United States, Italy and Spain provided the acute and convalescent COVID-19 samples. From T cells, B-cell-depleted T cells, or PBMCs came the material, which was cDNA or gDNA.

This CDR3 contains 14 residues. Deletions cut 8 bases from V and 2 bases from J, with 10 bases between. Germline CDR1 and CDR2: LNHDA and SQIVND (reference sequence). Original processing methods: Amplified reference gene primers provided the basis for estimating nucleated cell counts. Sequencing was performed with immunoSEQ multiplex PCR; in TCRdb, only in-frame clones are kept and a portion is missing. V and J calls and clone size are as listed in that table; D and trimming were resolved from the DNA. The sample has about 200,000 clones, roughly nine tenths seen once. V and J are TRBV19 and TRBJ2-6; maybe TRBD2 (6 bases). The receptor was isolated from a woman between 50 and 59 years old with acute or convalescent COVID-19. Sequencing input: peripheral blood. CDR3 DNA sequence: TGTGCCAGTGGGGGGTTACCTGGGGCCAACGTCCTGACTTTC. The encoded protein is CASGGLPGANVLTF.